A single sample is the source of the 16 T cell receptor beta chains below, sequenced in a study of identical twins. Each CDR3 protein is one row after TCRdb ran MiXCR on the 5' RACE reads. This repertoire shows around 690,000 distinct CDR3 sequences, around 20% found once; its top ten account for 4.3%. These data also featured in a second study, about T cells expressing NK-cell markers.

The specimen was PBMCs. The receptor set was obtained from a woman younger than 35 in good health.

V and J are TRBV10-3 and TRBJ2-1; 7 bases map to TRBD2. Germline CDR1 reads ENHRY; CDR2 reads SYGVKD. V dropped 6 bases and J dropped 7; count of bases not matched to a gene: 18. The CDR3 extends over 17 amino acids. The CDR3 here is CAIRTWGGTGGNNEQFF. In DNA, the CDR3 is TGTGCCATCAGGACGTGGGGAGGGACGGGTGGGAATAATGAGCAGTTCTTC.

This chain connects TRBV2 to TRBJ2-3; 8 bases match TRBD2. With 4 bases clipped from V and 5 bases from J, the junction kept 5 bases outside the gene matches. Germline V gene sequence: CDR1 SNHLY, CDR2 FYNNEI. The CDR3 sequence is 14 residues long. The CDR3 region is CASSAGTRRDTQYF. The CDR3, as DNA: TGTGCCAGCAGTGCCGGGACTAGAAGAGATACGCAGTATTTT.

In the case of this clonotype: A much larger clonotype is one base distant, so this may be a read error. The V gene is TRBV7-6, the J gene TRBJ2-7; perhaps TRBD2 as D (7 bases). The CDR3 consists of 14 residues. Germline CDR1 is SGHVS and CDR2 is FNYEAQ. Trimming removed 1 base at V and 6 bases at J, with 13 bases between. This CDR3 is CASSLEGGPGEQYF. For the CDR3, the DNA is TGTGCCAGCAGCTTAGAGGGGGGGCCGGGCGAGCAGTACTTC.

A few counts support this clonotype. V gene TRBV7-9 combines with J gene TRBJ1-5, with TRBD1 matching over 8 bases. The CDR3 is made up of 15 amino acids. Germline loops: CDR1 SEHNR, CDR2 FQNEAQ (reference sequence). The junction had 9 bases not matched to a gene; V was cut back by 5 bases and J by 6 bases. CDR3: CASSPLGQDRQPQHF. The DNA of the CDR3 is TGTGCCAGCAGCCCACTGGGACAGGATCGTCAGCCCCAGCATTTT.

V usage is TRBV6-5 and J usage is TRBJ2-1; a weak D match, TRBD2 (5 bases). V shed 0 bases and J shed 6 bases, with 6 bases lying between them. This CDR3 is 13 amino acids long. Germline V CDR1 and CDR2: MNHEY, SVGAGI. In DNA, the CDR3 is TGTGCCAGCAGTTACTCAGCGGTCAATGAGCAGTTCTTC. This codes for CASSYSAVNEQFF.

This chain joins TRBV6-1 and TRBJ1-3; D not resolved. The germline CDR1 and CDR2 sequences are MNHNS and SASEGT. V lost 6 bases and J lost 0, with 15 bases in between. The CDR3 runs 16 residues. The CDR3 DNA reads TGTGCCAGCAGGACCATAGACGGACGCTCTGGAAACACCATATATTTT. It translates to CASRTIDGRSGNTIYF.

This clonotype was seen a few times. The rearrangement uses TRBV7-9 and TRBJ1-2, with D maybe TRBD1 (5 bases). Germline V gene sequence: CDR1 SEHNR, CDR2 FQNEAQ (reference sequence). The V gene lost 5 bases and the J gene lost 1 base, with 11 bases spanning the gap. This CDR3 region has 14 residues. As DNA, the CDR3 is TGTGCCAGCAGCCCGGGACTGCTTAACTATGGCTACACCTTC. It specifies CASSPGLLNYGYTF.

This clonotype was seen more than once but under ten times. Its ends do not fully match the called genes, so a read error is possible. The CDR3 DNA follows: TGTGCCAGCAGCTTAGATGGTCGGGTTCCCTTCTTC. Translated: CASSLDGRVPFF. J is TRBJ1-2 and V is TRBV7-3; no clear D. This CDR3 spans 12 amino acids. Per the germline V gene, CDR1 is SGHTA and CDR2 is FQGTGA.

With regard to this clonotype: Since the CDR3 does not end with the conserved phenylalanine or tryptophan, this likely comes from a read error. This rearrangement joins TRBV12-3 or TRBV12-4 to TRBJ1-6, with TRBD1 matching 8 bases. J gave up 9 bases and V 5 bases, and 9 bases lay outside the gene matches. This CDR3 spans 15 amino acids. In nucleotides, the CDR3 is TGTGCCAGCAGTCAAACGGGGACAGGATCTTCACCCCTCCACATT. The encoded protein is CASSQTGTGSSPLHI.

V usage is TRBV29-1 and J usage is TRBJ2-7; 8 bases are shared with TRBD1. There are 16 residues in the CDR3. V lost 0 bases, J lost 1 base, and 8 bases stayed unmatched. Germline CDR1 and CDR2: SQVTM and ANQGSEA. The CDR3 here is CSVEDPGTGTSYEQYF. For the CDR3, the DNA is TGCAGCGTTGAAGACCCCGGGACAGGAACATCCTACGAGCAGTACTTC.

The chain uses TRBV20-1 and TRBJ2-7; 11 nucleotides align to TRBD2. The CDR3 contains 13 residues. V dropped 4 bases and J dropped 7; count of bases not matched to a gene: 6. Germline V gene data show CDR1 as DFQATT and CDR2 as SNEGSKA (reference sequence). CDR3 region: CSAIAGGPEEQYF. CDR3 nucleotide sequence: TGCAGTGCTATAGCGGGAGGGCCGGAAGAGCAGTACTTC.

This clonotype has only a few counts. The rearrangement links TRBV20-1 to TRBJ2-3, with 7 bases aligning to TRBD1. V lost 2 bases, J lost 4 bases, and 6 bases stayed unmatched. CDR3 size: 14 residues. CDR1 and CDR2 from the germline V gene are DFQATT and SNEGSKA (reference sequence). The CDR3 is CSARRQGWADTQYF. The CDR3 nucleotides are TGCAGTGCTAGACGACAGGGCTGGGCAGATACGCAGTATTTT.

This clonotype was counted between two and nine times. The genes are TRBV5-1 and TRBJ2-4, with 11 bases that match TRBD2. V lost 3 bases and J lost 5; bases outside the gene matches: 4. The length of the CDR3 is 15 residues. The germline gives CDR1 SGHRS, CDR2 YFSETQ. The CDR3 DNA reads TGCGCCAGCAGCTCGGTAGCGGGAGGGCAAAACATTCAGTACTTC. Amino acid sequence: CASSSVAGGQNIQYF.

The table lists this clonotype with a few counts. The gene calls are TRBV10-3 and TRBJ2-3, with D perhaps being TRBD1 or TRBD2 (6 bases each). The germline V gene has CDR1 ENHRY and CDR2 SYGVKD. The CDR3 is 15 amino acids. Trimming stripped 11 bases from V and 2 bases from J, with 20 bases between. This chain's CDR3 is CASKGGLVNTDTQYF. The CDR3, as DNA: TGTGCCTCCAAGGGGGGACTGGTTAACACAGATACGCAGTATTTT.

This clonotype was seen many times. The rearrangement joins TRBV20-1 to TRBJ2-1, with D uncertain. V was shortened by 3 bases and J by 2 bases, with 5 bases between the two germline ends. The germline V gene encodes CDR1 DFQATT and CDR2 SNEGSKA (reference sequence). The length of the CDR3 is 12 residues. CDR3 DNA: TGCAGTGCTAGTGAGCCCTACAATGAGCAGTTCTTC. It codes for CSASEPYNEQFF.

CDR3 in DNA: TGTGCCAGCAGCACGGGGGCCCGGGGCAATGAGCAGTTCTTC. Translation: CASSTGARGNEQFF. The chain joins TRBV7-9 to TRBJ2-1, with D possibly being TRBD1 or TRBD2 (6 bases each). Trimming took 5 bases from V and 6 from J, leaving 14 bases between them. Germline assignment: CDR1 SEHNR and CDR2 FQNEAQ (reference sequence). The CDR3 runs to 14 residues.